The 23 T cell receptor beta chains in this list originate from one sample, sequenced in a study of blood T cell repertoires in COVID-19. Measured with immunoSEQ multiplex PCR; TCRdb has only the in-frame clones, and not every one. Of about 430,000 clones listed, roughly 90% are singletons. The sequenced sample was PBMCs or T cells enriched from blood (not recorded which). These receptors came from a woman in her twenties or thirties with acute COVID-19.

The table lists this clone with a count of one. The rearrangement joins TRBV30 to TRBJ1-1; 7 nucleotides line up with TRBD1. The CDR3 spans 12 residues. Germline V CDR1 and CDR2: GTSNPN, SVGIG (reference sequence). The J segment lost 4 bases and the V segment lost 6 bases, leaving 5 bases of the junction unmatched. The DNA of the CDR3 is TGTGCCTGCGATCGGGACAGCACTGAAGCTTTCTTT. It specifies CACDRDSTEAFF. The variable domain in full, with the rest retrieved from reference TRBV30 and TRBJ1-1, is SQTIHQWPATLVQPVGSPLSLECTVEGTSNPNLYWYRQAAGRGLQLLFYSVGIGQISSEVPQNLSASRPQDRQFILSSKKLLLSDSGFYLCACDRDSTEAFFGQGTRLTVV.

The V and J genes are TRBV10-3 and TRBJ1-6, with 7 positions matching TRBD1. The V gene end was trimmed by 10 bases and the J gene end by 7 bases; junction bases not matched to a gene: 7. CDR3 length equals 13 residues. The germline CDR1 and CDR2 sequences are ENHRY and SYGVKD. This chain's CDR3 is CATRQGLNSPLHF. CDR3 nucleotide sequence: TGTGCCACGAGACAGGGATTAAATTCACCCCTCCACTTT.

The rearrangement links TRBV19 to TRBJ2-5, with a possible D match to TRBD2 (6 bases). In germline, CDR1 is LNHDA, CDR2 SQIVND (reference sequence). The CDR3 has 14 amino acids. Trimming took 2 bases from V and 7 from J, leaving 14 bases between them. CDR3: CASSITGDGGTQYF. The DNA of the CDR3 is TGTGCCAGTAGTATAACGGGGGACGGGGGGACCCAGTACTTC.

In this sample, this clone turned up a few times. The rearrangement joins TRBV7-9 to TRBJ1-1; D perhaps matches TRBD1 (5 bases). The CDR3 consists of 11 residues. Trimming stripped 2 bases from V and 8 bases from J, with 6 bases between. Germline-derived CDR1 and CDR2 are SEHNR and FQNEAQ (reference sequence). The CDR3 DNA reads TGTGCCAGCAGCTTAAGGGGAGAAGCTTTCTTT. Translated, it gives CASSLRGEAFF.

The chain links TRBV5-1 to TRBJ1-1; 7 bases map to TRBD1. Germline V gene lookup returns CDR1 SGHRS and CDR2 YFSETQ. CDR3 size: 14 residues. V was clipped by 5 bases and J by 0 bases; unmatched bases: 4. The CDR3 protein is CASRKDRLNTEAFF. CDR3 coding DNA: TGCGCCAGCAGGAAGGACAGGTTGAACACTGAAGCTTTCTTT.

The rearrangement joins TRBV27 to TRBJ1-4; a weak D match, TRBD1 (5 bases). The germline V gene has CDR1 MNHEY and CDR2 SMNVEV (reference sequence). Trimming took off 3 bases at V and 8 bases at J, with 19 bases between the two ends. CDR3 length: 16 amino acids. CDR3 bases: TGTGCCAGCAGTTTTATCGGACGCGGGGGAAACGAAAAACTGTTTTTT. As protein: CASSFIGRGGNEKLFF.

This CDR3 reads CASSYLTRRHTGELFF. Written as DNA, the CDR3 is TGTGCCAGCAGTTACTTGACTAGAAGGCACACCGGGGAGCTGTTTTTT. The chain combines TRBV6-2 or TRBV6-3 with TRBJ2-2, with D perhaps TRBD2 (6 bases). The germline V and J ends were trimmed by 1 base and 3 bases, with 12 bases remaining between them. CDR3 length: 16 residues. Germline loops: CDR1 MNHEY, CDR2 SVGEGT.

The V gene is TRBV19, the J gene TRBJ1-1, with D maybe TRBD1 (5 bases). V dropped 4 bases and J dropped 4 bases, with 22 bases sitting between them. The CDR3 is 17 residues long. The germline V gene has CDR1 LNHDA and CDR2 SQIVND (reference sequence). The CDR3 DNA follows: TGTGCCAGTAGTACCTTGGGAGGTCGGGTCGGGGGCACTGAAGCTTTCTTT. Translated: CASSTLGGRVGGTEAFF.

The chain joins TRBV2 to TRBJ1-1, with D perhaps matching TRBD1 (5 bases). The CDR3 is 14 residues long. Per the germline V gene, CDR1 is SNHLY and CDR2 is FYNNEI. Trimming shortened V by 3 bases and J by 6 bases, and 14 bases separated the two germline ends. The CDR3 loop reads CASSESLQASEAFF. The CDR3 bases are TGTGCCAGCAGTGAGAGTTTACAGGCCTCTGAAGCTTTCTTT.

The rearrangement links TRBV2 to TRBJ2-7; 11 bases align to TRBD2. Germline loops: CDR1 SNHLY, CDR2 FYNNEI. J lost 6 bases, V lost 7 bases, and 11 bases had no gene match. The CDR3 totals 15 residues. The DNA of the CDR3 is TGTGCCAGCAACCATAAGACTAGCGGGGAATCCGAGCAGTACTTC. It specifies CASNHKTSGESEQYF.

The V call is TRBV7-2, the J call TRBJ1-3; D perhaps matches TRBD1 (5 bases). Germline CDR1 is SGHTA and CDR2 is FQGNSA. The CDR3 has 18 residues. Trimming took off 1 base at V and 0 bases at J, with 16 bases between the two ends. In DNA, the CDR3 is TGTGCCAGCAGCTTAGGATACGACAGAGCTACCTCTGGAAACACCATATATTTT. It codes for CASSLGYDRATSGNTIYF.

The chain has TRBV7-2 and TRBJ2-3; a possible D gene is TRBD2 (5 bases). Between the trimmed V and J ends, which lost 5 bases and 1 base, there was a span of 13 bases. CDR1 is SGHTA, CDR2 FQGNSA, per germline. The CDR3 runs 15 residues. The CDR3 DNA follows: TGTGCCAGCAGCCCCCGGGGTTGGGGCACAGATACGCAGTATTTT. It specifies CASSPRGWGTDTQYF.

This chain joins TRBV7-9 and TRBJ2-1; D is possibly TRBD2 (6 bases). Germline V gene sequence: CDR1 SEHNR, CDR2 FQNEAQ (reference sequence). V lost 2 bases and J lost 6, with 17 bases in between. This CDR3 spans 16 amino acids. The CDR3 protein is CASSLQPGLPPNEQFF. The CDR3 DNA reads as TGTGCCAGCAGCTTACAACCGGGACTCCCCCCCAATGAGCAGTTCTTC.

The chain is built from TRBV5-1 and TRBJ2-7; 9 nucleotides align to TRBD2. This CDR3 region has 16 residues. Trimming removed 4 bases from V and 0 bases from J; junction bases left unmatched: 8. Per the germline V gene, CDR1 is SGHRS and CDR2 is YFSETQ. CDR3 residues: CASSRAGGQYSYEQYF. The CDR3, as DNA: TGCGCCAGCAGCCGAGCGGGGGGCCAATACTCCTACGAGCAGTACTTC.

Only a few counts were recorded for this clone. The chain couples TRBV19 to TRBJ2-1; TRBD2 matches 8 bases. Germline CDR1 LNHDA, CDR2 SQIVND (reference sequence). CDR3 size: 15 residues. The trim removed 6 bases at V and 0 bases at J, leaving 4 bases unmatched. CDR3 bases: TGTGCCAGTAGGCGAGCGGGGGCCTCCTACAATGAGCAGTTCTTC. Its protein product is CASRRAGASYNEQFF.

The gene calls are TRBV29-1 and TRBJ2-3; perhaps TRBD1 as D (6 bases). Trimming took 4 bases from V and 5 from J, leaving 7 bases between them. The CDR3 has 11 amino acids. CDR1 SQVTM and CDR2 ANQGSEA come from the germline V gene. The DNA of the CDR3 is TGCAGCGTTGCACAGGGAGATACGCAGTATTTT. Protein product: CSVAQGDTQYF.

This clone has just a few counts. Different DNA sequences within this sample yield the same CDR3. This sequence joins TRBV3-1 (or the pseudogene TRBV3-2) and TRBJ1-2; 7 positions agree with TRBD1. The germline V gene has CDR1 LGHDT and CDR2 YNNKEL (reference sequence). The CDR3 spans 12 residues. V was pared by 3 bases and J by 8 bases, with 3 bases of the junction left unmatched. This chain's CDR3 is CASSQRQGGYTF. CDR3 DNA: TGTGCCAGCAGCCAGAGACAGGGCGGCTACACCTTC.

This chain connects TRBV11-2 to TRBJ2-3; 9 bases fit TRBD2. The V segment lost 1 base and the J segment 4 bases; nucleotides outside the gene matches: 6. Germline assignment: CDR1 SGHAT and CDR2 FQNNGV. The CDR3 is made up of 16 amino acids. CDR3 sequence (DNA): TGTGCCAGCAGCTTAGCGCCAAGCGGGGGGCCAGATACGCAGTATTTT. Its protein product is CASSLAPSGGPDTQYF.

This clone was picked up one time. The chain is built from TRBV29-1 and TRBJ2-1, with a weak D call TRBD1 (6 bases). The CDR3 loop spans 16 amino acids. V was pared by 5 bases and J by 0 bases, with 17 bases between. Per germline, CDR1 SQVTM and CDR2 ANQGSEA. CDR3 nucleotide sequence: TGCAGCGTTACGACAGGCGGCTATAGCTCCTACAATGAGCAGTTCTTC. The encoded protein is CSVTTGGYSSYNEQFF.

This sequence joins TRBV5-1 and TRBJ1-1, with 8 bases that match TRBD1. The CDR3 runs to 15 residues. Germline CDR1 is SGHRS and CDR2 is YFSETQ. The V gene end was trimmed by 0 bases and the J gene end by 5 bases; junction bases not matched to a gene: 6. As DNA, the CDR3 is TGCGCCAGCAGCTTGGCAACAGGGGGAGGAACTGAAGCTTTCTTT. It yields the protein CASSLATGGGTEAFF.

The chain links TRBV29-1 to TRBJ1-2, with D unclear. The CDR3 is 11 residues long. Germline lookup yields CDR1 SQVTM and CDR2 ANQGSEA. V was trimmed by 1 base and J by 7 bases, leaving 7 bases between them. The CDR3 coding sequence is TGCAGCGTTGAAGGAGGAGGTGGCTACACCTTC. It yields the protein CSVEGGGGYTF.

The gene calls are TRBV5-1 and TRBJ1-1; a weak D match, TRBD1 (5 bases). Per germline, CDR1 SGHRS and CDR2 YFSETQ. The V gene lost 2 bases and the J gene lost 1 base, with 15 bases spanning the gap. This CDR3 region has 16 residues. This chain's CDR3 is CASSFRQLGGNTEAFF. The CDR3 bases are TGCGCCAGCAGCTTTCGACAGCTGGGGGGGAACACTGAAGCTTTCTTT. Together with reference TRBV5-1 and TRBJ1-1, the CDR3 gives the full variable domain: KAGVTQTPRYLIKTRGQQVTLSCSPISGHRSVSWYQQTPGQGLQFLFEYFSETQRNKGNFPGRFSGRQFSNSRSEMNVSTLELGDSALYLCASSFRQLGGNTEAFFGQGTRLTVV.

This chain joins TRBV27 and TRBJ1-6; D is possibly TRBD1 (5 bases). The CDR3 sequence is 17 residues long. Germline V gene data show CDR1 as MNHEY and CDR2 as SMNVEV (reference sequence). Trimming left V 4 bases short and J 0 bases short, with 13 bases between. In DNA, the CDR3 is TGTGCCAGCAGTTCTCTTCAGGGAAGCTCCTATAATTCACCCCTCCACTTT. Its translation: CASSSLQGSSYNSPLHF.